A selection of T cell receptor beta chains follows, all from one sample in a study of blood T cell repertoires in COVID-19. Repertoires were generated with immunoSEQ multiplex PCR, while TCRdb's copy carries only in-frame clones and drops some. This repertoire shows about 49,000 clones, around four fifths found once; its top ten account for about 2.9%. Sample: peripheral blood. These receptors all stem from a woman aged 60-75 years with acute or convalescent COVID-19. Each CDR3 is given without its conserved first and last residue. D genes are given only for firm matches.

>-|TRBV20-1|TRBJ2-7
SASVSGEQY
>TRBD1|TRBV19|TRBJ1-1
ASSGSRTGNTEAF
>TRBD1|TRBV5-1|TRBJ2-2
ASTRMQTGTHAGELF
>TRBD1|TRBV5-1|TRBJ2-6
ASSSRQGYSGAGANVLT
>-|TRBV9|TRBJ2-3
ASSVGTGGGGTDTQY
>TRBD1|TRBV5-8|TRBJ1-5
ASSLFGQGGMEPQH
>TRBD1|TRBV11-3|TRBJ2-3
ASSLGRQGVDTQY
>-|TRBV10-3|TRBJ1-1
AISETAGEAF
>TRBD2|TRBV13|TRBJ2-3
ASSSKTGGDTQY
>-|TRBV29-1|TRBJ2-5
SVGRRGQETQY
>TRBD2|TRBV4-2|TRBJ2-3
ASSPRARRGGRTDTQY
>-|TRBV30|TRBJ1-5
AWNLGHPTSNQPQH
>-|TRBV27|TRBJ2-1
ASSLDWGGPNEQF
>-|TRBV7-3|TRBJ1-1
ASSLGDGQRRGTEAF
>-|TRBV11-2|TRBJ2-7
ASSLGSRVIYSYEQY
>-|TRBV10-3|TRBJ2-1
AIRQAGWGEQF
>-|TRBV5-4|TRBJ2-5
ASSRGEGPETQY
>-|TRBV12-3/TRBV12-4|TRBJ1-5
ASTAINQPQH
>-|TRBV30|TRBJ2-5
AWSGSSNLQETQY
>TRBD2|TRBV7-8|TRBJ2-1
ASSLVVGTSVKNEQF
>-|TRBV11-3|TRBJ2-1
ASSPSRLAPNEQF
>TRBD2|TRBV2|TRBJ2-2
ASRTSGGSGELF
>TRBD1|TRBV10-1|TRBJ1-2
ASSEDRVYGYT
>-|TRBV9|TRBJ1-2
ASSVVQGQVYGYT
>TRBD1|TRBV2|TRBJ2-7
ASSDHGQGYEQY
>TRBD1|TRBV28|TRBJ1-4
ASSQGGQGNEKLF
>-|TRBV30|TRBJ1-2
ACPMGDYNYGYT
>TRBD2|TRBV11-2|TRBJ2-1
ASSLGGLAGGPYNEQF
>-|TRBV28|TRBJ2-7
ASSSPGSNTYEQY
>TRBD1|TRBV18|TRBJ1-4
ASSSTSPISDRLGLRVKRLF
>-|TRBV28|TRBJ1-6
ASRPRTVKNSPLH
>-|TRBV7-2|TRBJ2-5
ASSSPPGTQY